This T cell receptor beta chain stems from a study of blood T cell repertoires in COVID-19. About the study: The United States, Italy and Spain supplied acute and convalescent COVID-19 samples. PBMCs, B-cell-depleted T cells, or T cells were the source of the cDNA or gDNA that made up the material.

Per the original methods: Counts of nucleated cells, estimated from reference gene primer amplification, were obtained. The data were produced by immunoSEQ multiplex PCR, yet TCRdb's version contains in-frame clones alone and is incomplete. V, J and clone size reflect that table, while D and trimming were determined from the DNA. The sample lists 150,000 to 200,000 clones; around four fifths were seen once. Between the trimmed V and J ends, which lost 1 base and 7 bases, there was a span of 13 bases. The CDR3 contains 15 residues. Germline CDR1 SGHNT, CDR2 YENEEA. Sequenced input: peripheral blood. The V gene is TRBV11-3, the J gene TRBJ2-2; no firm D call. The sequence derives from a woman in her sixties or seventies who had recovered from COVID-19. In nucleotides, the CDR3 is TGTGCCAGCAGCTTAGTATCCTCACGCGGCGGGGAGCTGTTTTTT. It yields the protein CASSLVSSRGGELFF. Supplemented by reference TRBV11-3 and TRBJ2-2, the full variable domain reads EAGVVQSPRYKIIEKKQPVAFWCNPISGHNTLYWYLQNLGQGPELLIRYENEEAVDDSQLPKDRFSAERLKGVDSTLKIQPAELGDSAVYLCASSLVSSRGGELFFGEGSRLTVL.